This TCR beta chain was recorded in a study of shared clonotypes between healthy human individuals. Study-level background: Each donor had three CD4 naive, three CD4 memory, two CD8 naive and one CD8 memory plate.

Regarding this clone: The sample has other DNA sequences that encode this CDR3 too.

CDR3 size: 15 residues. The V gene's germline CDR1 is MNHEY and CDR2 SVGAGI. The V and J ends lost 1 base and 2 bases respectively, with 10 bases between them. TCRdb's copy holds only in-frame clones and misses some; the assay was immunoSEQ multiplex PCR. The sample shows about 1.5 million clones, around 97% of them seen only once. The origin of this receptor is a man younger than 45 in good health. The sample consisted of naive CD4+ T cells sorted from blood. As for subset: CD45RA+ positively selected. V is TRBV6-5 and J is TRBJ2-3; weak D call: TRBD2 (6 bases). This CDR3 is CASSYFGEVTDTQYF. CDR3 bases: TGTGCCAGCAGTTACTTCGGGGAGGTCACAGATACGCAGTATTTT.